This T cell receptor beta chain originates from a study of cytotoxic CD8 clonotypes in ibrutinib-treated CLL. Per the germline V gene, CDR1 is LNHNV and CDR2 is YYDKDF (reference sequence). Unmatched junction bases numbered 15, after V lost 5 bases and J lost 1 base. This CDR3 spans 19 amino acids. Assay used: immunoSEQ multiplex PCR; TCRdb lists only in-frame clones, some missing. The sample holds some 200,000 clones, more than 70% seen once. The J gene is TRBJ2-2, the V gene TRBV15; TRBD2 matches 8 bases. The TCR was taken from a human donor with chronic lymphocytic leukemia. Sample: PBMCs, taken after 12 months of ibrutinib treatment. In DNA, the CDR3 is TGTGCCACCAGCCCTCGGGTCCTAGCGGGTGCCGGGAACACCGGGGAGCTGTTTTTT. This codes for CATSPRVLAGAGNTGELFF.